The clone carrying this TCR beta chain was observed a handful of times. Its specificity is not known. The data were taken from a study of response to subunit inactivated influenza vaccine. Findings and caveats of the study: Every seasonal influenza vaccination brings in few new T cells, the authors suggested.

Via MiXCR, TCRdb re-called the RT-PCR reads, giving one row per CDR3 protein. The table lists about 520,000 distinct CDR3 sequences, about 25% of them singletons, with approximately 2% in the top ten. This CDR3 contains 14 residues. V lost 1 base to trimming and J lost 6 bases, with 13 bases between them. Germline V CDR1 and CDR2: SEHNR, FQNEAQ (reference sequence). This chain links TRBV7-9 with TRBJ2-7; D gene ambiguous. The specimen comprised CD4+ T cells sorted from PBMCs, sampled about 5 days after vaccination. The TCR sequence derives from a man aged 45 to 65 who received an inactivated influenza vaccine. In nucleotides, the CDR3 is TGTGCCAGCAGCTTAGAAAACAAATTTAGCGAGCAGTACTTC. Translating gives CASSLENKFSEQYF.